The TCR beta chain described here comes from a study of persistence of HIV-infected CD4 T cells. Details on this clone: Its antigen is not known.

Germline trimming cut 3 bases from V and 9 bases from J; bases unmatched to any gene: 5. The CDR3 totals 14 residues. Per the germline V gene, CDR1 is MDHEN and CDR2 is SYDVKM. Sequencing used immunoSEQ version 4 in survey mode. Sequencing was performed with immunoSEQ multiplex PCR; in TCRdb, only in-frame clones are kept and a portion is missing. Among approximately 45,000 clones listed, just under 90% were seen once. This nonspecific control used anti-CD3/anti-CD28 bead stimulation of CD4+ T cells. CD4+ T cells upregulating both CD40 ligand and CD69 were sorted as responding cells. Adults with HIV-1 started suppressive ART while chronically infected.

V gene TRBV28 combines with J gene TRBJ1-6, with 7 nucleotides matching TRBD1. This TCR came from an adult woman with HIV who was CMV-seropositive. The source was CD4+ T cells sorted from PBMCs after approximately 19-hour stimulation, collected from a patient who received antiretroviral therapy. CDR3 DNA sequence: TGTGCCAGCAGTTTCAGAGGGGACAGTTCACCCCTCCACTTT. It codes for CASSFRGDSSPLHF.